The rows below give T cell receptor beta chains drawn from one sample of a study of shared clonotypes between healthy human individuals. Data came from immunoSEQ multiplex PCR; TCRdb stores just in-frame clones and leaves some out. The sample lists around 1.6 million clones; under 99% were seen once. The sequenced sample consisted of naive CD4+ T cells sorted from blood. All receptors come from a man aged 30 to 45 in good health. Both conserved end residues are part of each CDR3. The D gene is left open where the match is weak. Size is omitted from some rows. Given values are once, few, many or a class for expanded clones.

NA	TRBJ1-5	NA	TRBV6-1	TGTGCCAGCAGTGAAGCCAGGATTTTGGCAGGGCGTCAGCCCCAGCATTTT	CASSEARILAGRQPQHF
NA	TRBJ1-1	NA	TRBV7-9	TGTGCCAGCAGCTTGACGAACACTGAAGCTTTCTTT	CASSLTNTEAFF
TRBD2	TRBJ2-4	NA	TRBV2	TGTGCCAGCATCGCGACTAGCGGGTTAGCCAAAAACATTCAGTACTTC	CASIATSGLAKNIQYF
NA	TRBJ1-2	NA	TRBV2	TGTGCCAGCAGCGCGGAGGGGCAGGGAGTATTGTTAGGTGGCTACACCTTC	CASSAEGQGVLLGGYTF
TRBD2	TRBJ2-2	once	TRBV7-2	TGTGCCAGCAGCCGGGGGACTAGCCTAAACACCGGGGAGCTGTTTTTT	CASSRGTSLNTGELFF
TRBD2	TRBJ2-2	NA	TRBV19	TGTGCCAGTAGTATAGGGTCCCTAGCGGGGAGCACCGGGGAGCTGTTTTTT	CASSIGSLAGSTGELFF
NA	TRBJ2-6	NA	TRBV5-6	TGTGCCAGCAGAAACGCTGGGGCCAACGTCCTGACTTTC	CASRNAGANVLTF
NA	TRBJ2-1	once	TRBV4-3	TGCGCCAGCCGGGACCATCCTCGCGGGGATGAGCAGTTCTTC	CASRDHPRGDEQFF
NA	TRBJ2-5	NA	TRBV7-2	TGTGCCAGCAGCTTAGGCCAGATACAGTACTTC	CASSLGQIQYF
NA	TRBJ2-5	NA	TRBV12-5	TGTGCTAGTGGACTTCCACATCCCCCCGAGACCCAGTACTTC	CASGLPHPPETQYF
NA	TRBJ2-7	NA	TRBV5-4	TGTGCCAGCAGTGGTCCGGCATACGACGAGCAGTACTTC	CASSGPAYDEQYF
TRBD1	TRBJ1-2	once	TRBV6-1	TGTGCCAGCAGTGCTACGACAGGGAACATCTATGGCTACACCTTC	CASSATTGNIYGYTF
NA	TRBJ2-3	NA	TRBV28	TGTGCCAGCACCGCGGACAGCACAGATACGCAGTATTTT	CASTADSTDTQYF
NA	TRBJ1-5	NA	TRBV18	TGTGCCAGCTCACCCACCGTCGGGGGTGGTCAGCCCCAGCATTTT	CASSPTVGGGQPQHF
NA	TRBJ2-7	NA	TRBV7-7	TGTGCCAGCAGCTTAGCCTGCAGGGCTCCTTACGAGCAGTACTTC	CASSLACRAPYEQYF
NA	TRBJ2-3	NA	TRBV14	TGTGCCAGCAGCCGGGGAGGAGATACGCAGTATTTT	CASSRGGDTQYF
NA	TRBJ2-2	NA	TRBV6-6	TGTGCCAGCGACCGGACAGCCGCCCACACCGGGGAGCTGTTTTTT	CASDRTAAHTGELFF
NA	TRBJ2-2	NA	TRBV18	TGTGCCAGCTCACCAAACGAAGGAGCGAACACCGGGGAGCTGTTTTTT	CASSPNEGANTGELFF
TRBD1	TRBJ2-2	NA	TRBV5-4	TGTGCCAGCAGCTTGGGGGGACAGGTGCTGAACACCGGGGAGCTGTTTTTT	CASSLGGQVLNTGELFF
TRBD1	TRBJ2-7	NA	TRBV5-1	TGCGCCAGCAGCTTGGAGGGACAGGGGACGCACGAGCAGTACTTC	CASSLEGQGTHEQYF
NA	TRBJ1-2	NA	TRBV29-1	TGCAGCGTAAGAGGGCCACGGGGTGACTACACCTTC	CSVRGPRGDYTF
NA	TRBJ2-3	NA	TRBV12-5	TGTGCTAGTGGTTTGGGGGGGGCCTCAGATACGCAGTATTTT	CASGLGGASDTQYF
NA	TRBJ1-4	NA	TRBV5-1	TGCGCCAGCAGCTTGGCGTCACCAGCAACTAATGAAAAACTGTTTTTT	CASSLASPATNEKLFF
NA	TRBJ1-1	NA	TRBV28	TGTGCCAGCAAGTTAACGGGGGGGCGGTTAATGAACACTGAAGCTTTCTTT	CASKLTGGRLMNTEAFF
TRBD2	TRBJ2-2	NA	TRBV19	TGTGCCAGTAGCTCTCCCGGGACTAGCAACACCGGGGAGCTGTTTTTT	CASSSPGTSNTGELFF
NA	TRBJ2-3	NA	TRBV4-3	TGCGCCAGCAGCTCGGAGGGCCTTCGCACAGATACGCAGTATTTT	CASSSEGLRTDTQYF
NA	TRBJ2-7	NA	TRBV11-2	TGTGCCAGCAGCGGGGTGGGGTACCGGACCTACGAGCAGTACTTC	CASSGVGYRTYEQYF
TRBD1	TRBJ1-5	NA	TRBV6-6	TGTGCCAGCACCGGACAGGGAAATCAGCCCCAGCATTTT	CASTGQGNQPQHF
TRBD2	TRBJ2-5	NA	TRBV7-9	TGTGCCAGCAGCCTCGGGACTAGCGGGTCCCAAGAGACCCAGTACTTC	CASSLGTSGSQETQYF
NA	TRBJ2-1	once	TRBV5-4	TGTGCCAGCAGCTCACAGGGCTACAATGAGCAGTTCTTC	CASSSQGYNEQFF
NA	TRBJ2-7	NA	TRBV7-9	TGTGCCAGCAACCGGGGGGCAGGGGTTTCCTACGAGCAGTACTTC	CASNRGAGVSYEQYF
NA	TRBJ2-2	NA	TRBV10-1	TGCGCCAGCACGGGAGACGCCGGGGAGCTGTTTTTT	CASTGDAGELFF
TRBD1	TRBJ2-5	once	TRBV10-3	TGTGCCATCAGTAGATGGACAGGGGGTATAGAGACCCAGTACTTC	CAISRWTGGIETQYF
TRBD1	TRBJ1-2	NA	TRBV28	TGTGCCAGCAGTTCGGACAGGGCCTATGGCTACACCTTC	CASSSDRAYGYTF
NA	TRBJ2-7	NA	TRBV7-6	TGTGCCAGCAGCTTAGCTGCGGGCCCTTGGGGCGAGCAGTACTTC	CASSLAAGPWGEQYF
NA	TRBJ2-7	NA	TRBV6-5	TGTGCCAGCAGTTACTCGACCACCGGGAAATACGAGCAGTACTTC	CASSYSTTGKYEQYF
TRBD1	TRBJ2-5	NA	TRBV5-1	TGCGCCAGCAGCCTAGGACAGGGAAGAGGCGAGACCCAGTACTTC	CASSLGQGRGETQYF
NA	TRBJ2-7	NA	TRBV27	TGTGCCAGCAGTAGAGCGGGTTACTCCTACGAGCAGTACTTC	CASSRAGYSYEQYF
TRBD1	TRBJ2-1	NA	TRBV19	TGTGCCAGTAGTACGAGGACAGGGGGCTCCTACAATGAGCAGTTCTTC	CASSTRTGGSYNEQFF
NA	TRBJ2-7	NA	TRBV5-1	TGCGCCAGCAGCTTGACCTCTTCGGGCGAGCAGTACTTC	CASSLTSSGEQYF
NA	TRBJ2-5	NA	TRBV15	TGTGCCACCAGCAGAGATGAGGAACTGGGAGAGACCCAGTACTTC	CATSRDEELGETQYF
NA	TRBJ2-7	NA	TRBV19	TGTGCCAGTAGTATGCGGGTCCAGGGTCCCTTC	CASSMRVQGPF
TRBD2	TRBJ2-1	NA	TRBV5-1	TGCGCCAGCAGCTTACGACTAGCGGGAGGGCCTCATGAGCAGTTCTTC	CASSLRLAGGPHEQFF
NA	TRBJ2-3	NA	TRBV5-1	TGCGCCAGCAGCTCGAACAGTGGCACAGATACGCAGTATTTT	CASSSNSGTDTQYF
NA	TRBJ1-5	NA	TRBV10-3	TGTGCCACCTATGCCGGGACAAGGGCAAATCAGCCCCAGCATTTT	CATYAGTRANQPQHF
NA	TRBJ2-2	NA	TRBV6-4	TGTGCCAGCAGTTTCGAACCGAACACCGGGGAGCTGTTTTTT	CASSFEPNTGELFF
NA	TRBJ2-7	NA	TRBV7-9	TGTGCCAGCAATCCCCTGAGGCAGGCCTCCTACGAGCAGTACTTC	CASNPLRQASYEQYF
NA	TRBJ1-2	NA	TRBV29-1	TGCAGCGTTGGGGTCGGAAGCTATGGCTACACCTTC	CSVGVGSYGYTF
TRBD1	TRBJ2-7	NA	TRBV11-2	TGTGCCAGCAGCTTAGGGCAGGGGGAGTCCTACGAGCAGTACTTC	CASSLGQGESYEQYF
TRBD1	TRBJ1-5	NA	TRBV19	TGTGCCAGTAGCCGGGACAGGGTGGGTCAGCCCCAGCATTTT	CASSRDRVGQPQHF
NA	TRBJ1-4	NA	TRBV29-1	TGCAGCGCTGGGAGGGGAGTCAATGAAAAACTGTTTTTT	CSAGRGVNEKLFF